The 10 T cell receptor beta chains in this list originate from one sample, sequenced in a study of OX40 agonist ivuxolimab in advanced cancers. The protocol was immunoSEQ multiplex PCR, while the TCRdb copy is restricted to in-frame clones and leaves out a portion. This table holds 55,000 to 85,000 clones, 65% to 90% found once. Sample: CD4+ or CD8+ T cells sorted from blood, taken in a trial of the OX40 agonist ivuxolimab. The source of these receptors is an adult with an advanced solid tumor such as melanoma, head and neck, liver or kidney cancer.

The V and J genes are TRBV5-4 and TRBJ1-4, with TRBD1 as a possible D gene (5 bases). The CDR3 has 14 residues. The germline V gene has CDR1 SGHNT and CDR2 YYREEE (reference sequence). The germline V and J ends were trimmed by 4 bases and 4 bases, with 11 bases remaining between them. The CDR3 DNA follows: TGTGCCAGCAGCGGGGGACGGGTTAATGAAAAACTGTTTTTT. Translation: CASSGGRVNEKLFF.

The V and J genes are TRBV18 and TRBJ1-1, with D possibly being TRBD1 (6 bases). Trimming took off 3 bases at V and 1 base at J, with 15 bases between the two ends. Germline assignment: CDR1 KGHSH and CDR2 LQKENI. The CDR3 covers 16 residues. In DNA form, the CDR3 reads TGTGCCAGCTCACCCCAGGCGGGACACAGGAACACTGAAGCTTTCTTT. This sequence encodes CASSPQAGHRNTEAFF.

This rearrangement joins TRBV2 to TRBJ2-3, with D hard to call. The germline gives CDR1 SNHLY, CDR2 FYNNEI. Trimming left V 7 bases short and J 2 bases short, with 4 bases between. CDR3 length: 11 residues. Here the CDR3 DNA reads TGTGCCAGCACACCCACAGATACGCAGTATTTT. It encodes CASTPTDTQYF. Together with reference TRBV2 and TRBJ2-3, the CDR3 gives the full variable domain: EPEVTQTPSHQVTQMGQEVILRCVPISNHLYFYWYRQILGQKVEFLVSFYNNEISEKSEIFDDQFSVERPDGSNFTLKIRSTKLEDSAMYFCASTPTDTQYFGPGTRLTVL.

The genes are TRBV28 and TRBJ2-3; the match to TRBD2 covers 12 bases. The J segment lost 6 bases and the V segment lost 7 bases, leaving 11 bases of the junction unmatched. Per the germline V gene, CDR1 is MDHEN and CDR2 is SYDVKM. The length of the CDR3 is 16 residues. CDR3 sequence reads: CASTSPSGRAWDTQYF. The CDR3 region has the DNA TGTGCCAGCACCTCACCTAGCGGGAGGGCGTGGGATACGCAGTATTTT. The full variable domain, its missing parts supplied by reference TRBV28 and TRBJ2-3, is DVKVTQSSRYLVKRTGEKVFLECVQDMDHENMFWYRQDPGLGLRLIYFSYDVKMKEKGDIPEGYSVSREKKERFSLILESASTNQTSMYLCASTSPSGRAWDTQYFGPGTRLTVL.

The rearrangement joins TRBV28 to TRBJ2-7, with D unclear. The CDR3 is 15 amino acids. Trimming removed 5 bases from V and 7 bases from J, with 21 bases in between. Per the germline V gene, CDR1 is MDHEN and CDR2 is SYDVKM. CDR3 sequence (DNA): TGTGCCAGCAGTCCCTCAGCAACTCGGCCACAAGAGCAGTACTTC. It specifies CASSPSATRPQEQYF.

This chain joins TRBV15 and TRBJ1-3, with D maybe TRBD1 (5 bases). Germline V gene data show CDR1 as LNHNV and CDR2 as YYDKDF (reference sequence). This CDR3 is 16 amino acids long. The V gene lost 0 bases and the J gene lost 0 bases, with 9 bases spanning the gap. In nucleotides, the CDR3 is TGTGCCACCAGCAGAGACGGGGCCCTCTCTGGAAACACCATATATTTT. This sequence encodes CATSRDGALSGNTIYF. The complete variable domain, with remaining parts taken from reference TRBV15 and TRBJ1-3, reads DAMVIQNPRYQVTQFGKPVTLSCSQTLNHNVMYWYQQKSSQAPKLLFHYYDKDFNNEADTPDNFQSRRPNTSFCFLDIRSPGLGDTAMYLCATSRDGALSGNTIYFGEGSWLTVV.

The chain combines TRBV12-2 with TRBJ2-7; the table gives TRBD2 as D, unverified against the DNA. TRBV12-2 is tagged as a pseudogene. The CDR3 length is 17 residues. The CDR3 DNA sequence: TGTGCAAGTCGCTTAGCCCTACCGGGACTAGCACCCTACGAGCAGTACTTC. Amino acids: CASRLALPGLAPYEQYF.

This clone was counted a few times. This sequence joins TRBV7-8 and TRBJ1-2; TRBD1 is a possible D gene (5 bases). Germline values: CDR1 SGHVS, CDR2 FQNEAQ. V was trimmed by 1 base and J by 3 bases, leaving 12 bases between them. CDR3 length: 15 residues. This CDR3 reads CASSLGAGTYYGYTF. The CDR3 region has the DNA TGTGCCAGCAGCTTAGGAGCAGGGACCTACTATGGCTACACCTTC.

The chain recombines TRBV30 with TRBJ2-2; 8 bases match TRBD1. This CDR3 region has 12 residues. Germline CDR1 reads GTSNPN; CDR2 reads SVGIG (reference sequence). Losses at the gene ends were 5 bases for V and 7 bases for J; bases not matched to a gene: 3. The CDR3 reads CAWDRGSGELFF. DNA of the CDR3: TGTGCCTGGGACAGGGGTAGCGGGGAGCTGTTTTTT. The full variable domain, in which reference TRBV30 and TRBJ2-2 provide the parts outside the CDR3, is SQTIHQWPATLVQPVGSPLSLECTVEGTSNPNLYWYRQAAGRGLQLLFYSVGIGQISSEVPQNLSASRPQDRQFILSSKKLLLSDSGFYLCAWDRGSGELFFGEGSRLTVL.

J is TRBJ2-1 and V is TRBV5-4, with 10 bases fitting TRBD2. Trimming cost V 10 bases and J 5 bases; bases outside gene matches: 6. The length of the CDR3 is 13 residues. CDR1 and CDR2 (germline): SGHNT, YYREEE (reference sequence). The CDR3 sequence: CARKRGGNNEQFF. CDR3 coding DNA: TGTGCCCGCAAGCGGGGGGGTAACAATGAGCAGTTCTTC.